The present TCR beta chain was sequenced within a study of CD8 T cell repertoires and HIV-1 epitope variants. Study background: Separate wells received one of Twenty-five Gag or Nef variant peptides. Separate from the cultures, 1M uncultured T cells served as baseline. Findings and caveats of the study: Beta chains alone show antigen proliferation, not cytokine profile or function.

This clone was detected once. The antigen is undetermined. The junction and the germline gene differ at one end; a read error may be behind it. Using immunoSEQ multiplex PCR, the repertoire was profiled, and TCRdb retains in-frame clones only, with some absent. This sample carries more than 85,000 clones, over 70% of them seen once, and the ten largest clones take about 26%. The germline CDR1 and CDR2 sequences are MDHEN and SYDVKM. This CDR3 is built from 8 residues. Sequencing was performed on uncultured baseline CD8+ T cells from peripheral blood mononuclear cells (PBMCs). The V call is TRBV28, the J call TRBJ1-6, with D possibly matching TRBD1 (5 bases). This TCR was recovered from a male donor with HIV. The CDR3 DNA reads TGCGTCTCAGGTTGGGGCGACTTT. This translates into CVSGWGDF.